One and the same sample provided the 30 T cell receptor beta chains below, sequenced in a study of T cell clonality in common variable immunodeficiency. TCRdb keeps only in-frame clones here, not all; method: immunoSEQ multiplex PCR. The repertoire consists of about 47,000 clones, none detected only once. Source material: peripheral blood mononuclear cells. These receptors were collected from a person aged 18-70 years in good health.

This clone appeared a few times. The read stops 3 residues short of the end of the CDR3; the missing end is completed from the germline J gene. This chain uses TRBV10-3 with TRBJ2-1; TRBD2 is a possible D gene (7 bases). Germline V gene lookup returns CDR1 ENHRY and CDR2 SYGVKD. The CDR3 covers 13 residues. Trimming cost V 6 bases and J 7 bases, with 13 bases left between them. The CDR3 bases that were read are TGTGCCATCAGCCCCGGGGGGCGGAATGAG. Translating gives CAISPGGRNE. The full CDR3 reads CAISPGGRNEQFF.

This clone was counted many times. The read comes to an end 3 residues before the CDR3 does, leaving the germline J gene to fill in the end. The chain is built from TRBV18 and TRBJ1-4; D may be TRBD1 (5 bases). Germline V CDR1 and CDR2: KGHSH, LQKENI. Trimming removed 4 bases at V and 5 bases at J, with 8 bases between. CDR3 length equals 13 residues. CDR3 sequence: CASSLTANEKLFF. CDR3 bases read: TGTGCCAGCTCACTGACAGCGAATGAAAAA.

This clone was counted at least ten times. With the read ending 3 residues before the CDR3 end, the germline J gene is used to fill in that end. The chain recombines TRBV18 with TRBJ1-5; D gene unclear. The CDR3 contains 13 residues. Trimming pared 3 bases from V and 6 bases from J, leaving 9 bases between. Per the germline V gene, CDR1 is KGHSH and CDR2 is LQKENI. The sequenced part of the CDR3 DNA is TGTGCCAGCTCACCGGGTGGCGGTCAGCCC. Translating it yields CASSPGGGQP. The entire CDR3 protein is CASSPGGGQPQHF.

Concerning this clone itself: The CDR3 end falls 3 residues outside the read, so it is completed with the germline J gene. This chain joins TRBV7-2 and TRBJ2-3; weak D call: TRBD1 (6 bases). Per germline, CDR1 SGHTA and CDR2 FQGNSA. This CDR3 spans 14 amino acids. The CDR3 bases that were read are TGTGCCAGCAGCCGAGGGGGTACCAATCAGCCG. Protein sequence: CASSRGGTNQP. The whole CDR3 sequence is CASSRGGTNQPQYF.

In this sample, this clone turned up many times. The CDR3 protein is CASSLDAVNTEAFF. The DNA read from the CDR3 is TGTGCCAGCAGCTTGGATGCGGTGAACACTGAA. This sequence joins TRBV5-7 and TRBJ1-1; D is unclear. The read stops 3 residues short of the end of the CDR3; the missing end is completed from the germline J gene. TRBV5-7 is treated as an ORF (open reading frame) with a function not yet certain. Trimming took off 0 bases at V and 0 bases at J, with 6 bases between the two ends. The CDR3 is made up of 14 amino acids.

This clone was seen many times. The CDR3 region is CASSIPGQPYEQYF. The CDR3 DNA, read in part, is TGTGCCAGTAGTATTCCGGGACAGCCCTACGAG. The chain has TRBV19 and TRBJ2-7, with TRBD1 matching 7 bases. The CDR3 end falls 3 residues outside the read, so it is completed with the germline J gene. CDR1 and CDR2 (germline): LNHDA, SQIVND (reference sequence). This CDR3 comprises 14 residues. V shed 3 bases, J shed 2 bases, and the junction held 4 bases outside the gene matches.

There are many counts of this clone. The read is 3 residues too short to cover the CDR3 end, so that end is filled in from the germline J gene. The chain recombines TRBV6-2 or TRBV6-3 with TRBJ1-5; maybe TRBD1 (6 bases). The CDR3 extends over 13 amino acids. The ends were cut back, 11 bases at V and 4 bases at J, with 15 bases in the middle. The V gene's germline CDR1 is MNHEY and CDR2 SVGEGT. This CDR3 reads CAVHDRLNQPQHF. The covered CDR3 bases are TGTGCCGTACATGACAGGTTAAATCAGCCC.

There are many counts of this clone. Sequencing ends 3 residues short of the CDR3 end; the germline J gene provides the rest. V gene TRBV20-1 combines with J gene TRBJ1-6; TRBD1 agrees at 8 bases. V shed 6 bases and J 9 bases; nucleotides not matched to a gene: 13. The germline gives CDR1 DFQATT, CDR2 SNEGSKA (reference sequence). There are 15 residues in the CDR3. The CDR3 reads CSARRPGQESSPLHF. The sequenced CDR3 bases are TGCAGTGCGAGACGTCCGGGACAGGAGAGTTCACCC.

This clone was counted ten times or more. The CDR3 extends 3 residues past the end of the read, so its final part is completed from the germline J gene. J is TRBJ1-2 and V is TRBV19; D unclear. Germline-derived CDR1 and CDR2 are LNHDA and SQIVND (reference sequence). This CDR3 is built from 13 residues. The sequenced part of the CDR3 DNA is TGTGCCAGTAGTCTCAGCGACTTAGACGGC. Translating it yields CASSLSDLDG. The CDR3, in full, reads CASSLSDLDGYTF.

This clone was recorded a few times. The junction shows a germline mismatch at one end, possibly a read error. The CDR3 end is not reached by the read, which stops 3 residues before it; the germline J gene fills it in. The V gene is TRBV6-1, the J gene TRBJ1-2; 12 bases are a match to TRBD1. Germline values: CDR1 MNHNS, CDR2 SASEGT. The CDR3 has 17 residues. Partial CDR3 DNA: TGTGCCAGCACTGAAACTATTCCGGGACAGGGGGCCTACGAC. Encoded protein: CASTETIPGQGAYD. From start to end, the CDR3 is CASTETIPGQGAYDYTF.

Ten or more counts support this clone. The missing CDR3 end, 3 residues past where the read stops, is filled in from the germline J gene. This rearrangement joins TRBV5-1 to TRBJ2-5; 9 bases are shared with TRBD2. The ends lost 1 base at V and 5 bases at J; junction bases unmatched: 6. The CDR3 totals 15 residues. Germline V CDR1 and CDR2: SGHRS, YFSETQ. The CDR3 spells CASSLRSSGAETQYF. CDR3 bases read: TGCGCCAGCAGCTTGCGTTCTAGCGGGGCGGAGACC. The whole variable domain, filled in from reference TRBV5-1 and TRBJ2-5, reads KAGVTQTPRYLIKTRGQQVTLSCSPISGHRSVSWYQQTPGQGLQFLFEYFSETQRNKGNFPGRFSGRQFSNSRSEMNVSTLELGDSALYLCASSLRSSGAETQYFGPGTRLLVL.

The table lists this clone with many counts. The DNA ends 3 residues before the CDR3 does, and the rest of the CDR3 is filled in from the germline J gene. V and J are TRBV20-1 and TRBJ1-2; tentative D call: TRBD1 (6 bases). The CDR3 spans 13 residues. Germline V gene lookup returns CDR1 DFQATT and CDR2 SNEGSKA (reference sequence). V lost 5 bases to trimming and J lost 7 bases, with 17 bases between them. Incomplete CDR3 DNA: TGCAGTGCTTTCCCGGGGGGCATCAGTGGC. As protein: CSAFPGGISG. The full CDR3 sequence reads CSAFPGGISGYTF.

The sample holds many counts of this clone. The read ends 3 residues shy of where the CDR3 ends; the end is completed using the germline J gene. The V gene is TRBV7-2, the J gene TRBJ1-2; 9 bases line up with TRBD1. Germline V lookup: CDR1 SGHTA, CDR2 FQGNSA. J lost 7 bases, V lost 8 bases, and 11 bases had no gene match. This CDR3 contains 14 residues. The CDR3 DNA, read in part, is TGTGCCAGCGTCCGGGACAGGGCGTCTGGTGGC. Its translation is CASVRDRASGG. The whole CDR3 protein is CASVRDRASGGYTF. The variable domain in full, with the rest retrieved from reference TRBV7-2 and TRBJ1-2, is GAGVSQSPSNKVTEKGKDVELRCDPISGHTALYWYRQSLGQGLEFLIYFQGNSAPDKSGLPSDRFSAERTGGSVSTLTIQRTQQEDSAVYLCASVRDRASGGYTFGSGTRLTVV.

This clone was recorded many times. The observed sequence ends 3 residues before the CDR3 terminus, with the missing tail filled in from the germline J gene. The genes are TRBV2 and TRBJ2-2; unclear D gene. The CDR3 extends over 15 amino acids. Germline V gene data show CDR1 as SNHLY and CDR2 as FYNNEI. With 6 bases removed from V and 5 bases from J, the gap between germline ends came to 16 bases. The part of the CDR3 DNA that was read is TGTGCCAGCAGGGCGACAAATAGGGCAACCGGGGAG. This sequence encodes CASRATNRATGE. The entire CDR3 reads CASRATNRATGELFF.

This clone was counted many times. The chain's CDR3 is CASSLVVGEGPPDDEQFF. The part of the CDR3 DNA that was read is TGTGCCAGCAGCTTAGTGGTCGGAGAGGGGCCCCCGGATGATGAG. The gene calls are TRBV7-4 and TRBJ2-1; D is tentatively TRBD1 or TRBD2 (5 bases each). The CDR3 is cut off 3 residues early in the read; its end comes from the germline J gene. Trimming took off 1 base at V and 8 bases at J, with 24 bases between the two ends. Germline V lookup: CDR1 SGHVT, CDR2 SQSDAQ. CDR3 size: 18 residues.

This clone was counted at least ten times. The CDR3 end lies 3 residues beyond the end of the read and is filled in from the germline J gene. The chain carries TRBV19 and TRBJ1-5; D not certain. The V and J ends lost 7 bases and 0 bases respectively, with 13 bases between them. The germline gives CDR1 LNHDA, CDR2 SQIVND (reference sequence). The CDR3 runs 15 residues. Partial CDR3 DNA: TGTGCCAGTACCCCGACACTTAATAGCAATCAGCCC. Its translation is CASTPTLNSNQP. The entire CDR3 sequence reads CASTPTLNSNQPQHF.

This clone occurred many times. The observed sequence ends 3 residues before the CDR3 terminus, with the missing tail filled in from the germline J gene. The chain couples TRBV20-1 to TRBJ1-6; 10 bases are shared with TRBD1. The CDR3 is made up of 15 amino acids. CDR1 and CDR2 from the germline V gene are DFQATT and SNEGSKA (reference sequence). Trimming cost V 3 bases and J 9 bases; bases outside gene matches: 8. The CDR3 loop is CSARETGGASSPLHF. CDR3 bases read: TGCAGTGCTAGGGAGACAGGGGGCGCAAGTTCACCC.

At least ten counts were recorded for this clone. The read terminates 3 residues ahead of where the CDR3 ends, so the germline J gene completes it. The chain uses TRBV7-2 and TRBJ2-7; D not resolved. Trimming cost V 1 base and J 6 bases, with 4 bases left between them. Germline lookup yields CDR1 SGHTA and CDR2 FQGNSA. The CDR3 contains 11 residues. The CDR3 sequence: CASSLGAEQYF. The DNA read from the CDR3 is TGTGCCAGCAGCTTAGGGGCCGAG.

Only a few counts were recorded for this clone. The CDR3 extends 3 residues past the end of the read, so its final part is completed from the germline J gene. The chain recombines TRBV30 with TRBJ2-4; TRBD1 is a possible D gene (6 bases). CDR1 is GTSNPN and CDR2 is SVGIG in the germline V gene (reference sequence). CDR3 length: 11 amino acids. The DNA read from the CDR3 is TGTGCCTGGAGCGCAGGGGTTGGT. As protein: CAWSAGVG. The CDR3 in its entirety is CAWSAGVGQYF.

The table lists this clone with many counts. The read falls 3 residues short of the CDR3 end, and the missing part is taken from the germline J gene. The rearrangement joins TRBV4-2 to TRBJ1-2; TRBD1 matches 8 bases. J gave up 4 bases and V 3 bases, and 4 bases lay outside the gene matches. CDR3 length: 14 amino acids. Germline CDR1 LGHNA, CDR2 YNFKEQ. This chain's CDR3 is CASSQTGVGYGYTF. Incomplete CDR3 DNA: TGTGCCAGCAGCCAGACAGGGGTTGGCTATGGC.

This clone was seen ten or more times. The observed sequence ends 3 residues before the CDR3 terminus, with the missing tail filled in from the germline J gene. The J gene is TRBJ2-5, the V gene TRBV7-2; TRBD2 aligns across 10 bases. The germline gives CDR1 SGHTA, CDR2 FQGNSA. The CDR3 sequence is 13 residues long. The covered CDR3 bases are TGTGCCAGCAGCGGCGGGACTAGCGACACC. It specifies CASSGGTSDT. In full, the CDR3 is CASSGGTSDTQYF.

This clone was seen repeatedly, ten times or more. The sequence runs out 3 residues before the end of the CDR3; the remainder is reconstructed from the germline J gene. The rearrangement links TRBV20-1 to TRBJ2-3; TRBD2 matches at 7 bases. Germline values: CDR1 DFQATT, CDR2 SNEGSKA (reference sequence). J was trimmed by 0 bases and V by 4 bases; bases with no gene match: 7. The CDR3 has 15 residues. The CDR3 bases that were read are TGCAGTGCTAATTTGGGGGGACTAAGCACAGATACG. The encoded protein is CSANLGGLSTDT. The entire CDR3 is CSANLGGLSTDTQYF.

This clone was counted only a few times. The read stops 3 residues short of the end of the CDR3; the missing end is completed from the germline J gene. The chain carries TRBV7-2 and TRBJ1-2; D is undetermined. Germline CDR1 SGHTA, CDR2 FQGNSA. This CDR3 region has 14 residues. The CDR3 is CASSLELAYNDYTF. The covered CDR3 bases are TGTGCCAGCAGCTTAGAACTAGCATACAATGAC.

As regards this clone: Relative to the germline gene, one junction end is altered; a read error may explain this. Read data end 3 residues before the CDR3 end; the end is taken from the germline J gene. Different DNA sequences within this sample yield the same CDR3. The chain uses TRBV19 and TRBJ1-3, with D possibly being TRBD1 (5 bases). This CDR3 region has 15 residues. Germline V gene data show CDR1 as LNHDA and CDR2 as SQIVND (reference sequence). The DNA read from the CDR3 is TGTGCCAGTAGTATAGAAGGGGTAGCCGGAAACACG. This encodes CASSIEGVAGNT. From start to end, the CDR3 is CASSIEGVAGNTIYF. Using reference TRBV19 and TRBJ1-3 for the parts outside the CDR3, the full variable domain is DGGITQSPKYLFRKEGQNVTLSCEQNLNHDAMYWYRQDPGQGLRLIYYSQIVNDFQKGDIAEGYSVSREKKESFPLTVTSAQKNPTAFYLCASSIEGVAGNTIYFGEGSWLTVV.

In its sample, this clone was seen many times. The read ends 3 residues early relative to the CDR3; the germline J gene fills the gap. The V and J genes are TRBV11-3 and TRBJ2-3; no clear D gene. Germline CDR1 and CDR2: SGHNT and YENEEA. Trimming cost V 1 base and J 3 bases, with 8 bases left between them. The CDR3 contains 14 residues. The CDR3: CASSLGAATDTQYF. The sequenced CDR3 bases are TGTGCCAGCAGCTTAGGTGCGGCAACAGATACG.

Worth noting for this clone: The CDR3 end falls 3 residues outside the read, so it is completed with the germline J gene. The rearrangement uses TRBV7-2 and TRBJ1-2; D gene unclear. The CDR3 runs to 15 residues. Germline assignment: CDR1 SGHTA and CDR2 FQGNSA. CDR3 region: CASSPNVAGNYDYTF. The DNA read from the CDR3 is TGTGCCAGCAGCCCTAACGTGGCGGGGAACTACGAC. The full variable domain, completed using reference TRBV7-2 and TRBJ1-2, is GAGVSQSPSNKVTEKGKDVELRCDPISGHTALYWYRQSLGQGLEFLIYFQGNSAPDKSGLPSDRFSAERTGGSVSTLTIQRTQQEDSAVYLCASSPNVAGNYDYTFGSGTRLTVV.

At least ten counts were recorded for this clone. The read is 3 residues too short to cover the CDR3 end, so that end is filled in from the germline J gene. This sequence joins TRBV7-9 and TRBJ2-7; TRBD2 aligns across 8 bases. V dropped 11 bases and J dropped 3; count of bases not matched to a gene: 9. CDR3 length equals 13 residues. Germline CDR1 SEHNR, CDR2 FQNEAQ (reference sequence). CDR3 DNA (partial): TGTGCCGTTAAAGCGGGGGACCTCTACGAG. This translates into CAVKAGDLYE. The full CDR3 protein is CAVKAGDLYEQYF.

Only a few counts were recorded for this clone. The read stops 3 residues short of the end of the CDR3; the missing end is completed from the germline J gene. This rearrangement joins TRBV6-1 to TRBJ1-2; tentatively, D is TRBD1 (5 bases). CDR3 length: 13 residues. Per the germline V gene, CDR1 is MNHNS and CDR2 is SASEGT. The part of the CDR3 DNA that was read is TGTGCCAGCAGTGAGGTGAAGGGGCTCGGC. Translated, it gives CASSEVKGLG. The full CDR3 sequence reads CASSEVKGLGYTF.

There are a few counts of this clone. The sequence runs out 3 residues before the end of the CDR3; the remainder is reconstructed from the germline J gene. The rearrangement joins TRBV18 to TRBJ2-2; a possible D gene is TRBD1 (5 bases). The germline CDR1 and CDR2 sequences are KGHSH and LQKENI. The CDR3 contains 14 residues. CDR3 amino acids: CASSPSQANEKLFF. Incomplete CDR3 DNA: TGTGCCAGCTCACCGTCACAGGCAAATGAAAAG.

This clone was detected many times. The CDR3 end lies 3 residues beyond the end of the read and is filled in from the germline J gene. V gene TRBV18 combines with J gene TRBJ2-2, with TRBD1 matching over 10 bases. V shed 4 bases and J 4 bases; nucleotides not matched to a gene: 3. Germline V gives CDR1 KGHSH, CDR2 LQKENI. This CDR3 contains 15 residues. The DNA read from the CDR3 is TGTGCCAGCTCACAGGGACAGGGGAGCACCGGGGAG. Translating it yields CASSQGQGSTGE. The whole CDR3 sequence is CASSQGQGSTGELFF.